These 21 T cell receptor beta chains were sequenced from one sample in a study of T cells after yellow fever vaccination. TCRdb re-derived calls from the 5' RACE reads in MiXCR, one entry per CDR3 protein. There are 400,000 to 650,000 distinct CDR3 sequences in the sample; 20% to 25% occur only once, and roughly a sixth lies in the top ten. The starting material was PBMCs, obtained 20 to 25 days after the first yellow fever vaccination. The receptors stem from a man between 18 and 35 years old who received the YFV17D yellow fever vaccine.

The table lists this clonotype with many counts. This rearrangement joins TRBV20-1 to TRBJ2-5; perhaps TRBD1 as D (6 bases). CDR3 length: 14 residues. Germline CDR1 reads DFQATT; CDR2 reads SNEGSKA (reference sequence). Trimming removed 2 bases from V and 1 base from J, with 11 bases in between. Written as DNA, the CDR3 is TGCAGTGCTAGACCGGGACACCTCCAAGAGACCCAGTACTTC. It encodes CSARPGHLQETQYF.

The chain joins TRBV5-1 to TRBJ1-2; no definite D call. Germline V CDR1 and CDR2: SGHRS, YFSETQ. The CDR3 loop spans 15 amino acids. V dropped 0 bases and J dropped 0 bases, with 9 bases sitting between them. The CDR3, as DNA: TGCGCCAGCAGCTTGGTCCCCCAGGCTAACTATGGCTACACCTTC. It yields the protein CASSLVPQANYGYTF.

This chain connects TRBV4-3 to TRBJ1-5; possibly TRBD1 for D (5 bases). This CDR3 contains 15 residues. Per germline, CDR1 LGHNA and CDR2 YSLEER. Trimming stripped 2 bases from V and 6 bases from J, with 14 bases between. The CDR3 region has the DNA TGCGCCAGCAGCCAATCCCAGGGTCTGGGTCAGCCCCAGCATTTT. Translated: CASSQSQGLGQPQHF.

The table lists this clonotype with a few counts. The genes are TRBV10-3 and TRBJ2-7; TRBD2 matches at 13 bases. CDR3 length equals 15 residues. J was trimmed by 7 bases and V by 6 bases; bases with no gene match: 9. Germline V gene lookup returns CDR1 ENHRY and CDR2 SYGVKD. The CDR3: CAISQGLAGAEEQYV. CDR3 coding DNA: TGTGCCATCAGCCAAGGACTAGCGGGGGCGGAGGAGCAGTACGTC.

This clonotype was counted at least ten times. This chain links TRBV6-5 with TRBJ2-7; 10 bases are a match to TRBD2. Germline CDR1 is MNHEY and CDR2 is SVGAGI. The ends lost 6 bases at V and 5 bases at J; junction bases unmatched: 13. The CDR3 contains 16 residues. CDR3 in amino acids: CASSILAGEALDEQYF. CDR3 nucleotides: TGTGCCAGCAGCATCCTAGCGGGGGAAGCCTTAGACGAGCAGTACTTC.

This clonotype was counted many times. The rearrangement joins TRBV5-1 to TRBJ2-7; 10 nucleotides match TRBD1. This CDR3 spans 14 amino acids. J gave up 0 bases and V 4 bases, and 1 base lay outside the gene matches. Germline lookup yields CDR1 SGHRS and CDR2 YFSETQ. The CDR3, as DNA: TGCGCCAGCAGCCGGACAGGGGGCTCCTACGAGCAGTACTTC. The encoded protein is CASSRTGGSYEQYF.

This chain uses TRBV14 with TRBJ2-2; D gene ambiguous. Deletions cut 0 bases from V and 6 bases from J, with 8 bases between. The germline V gene encodes CDR1 SGHDN and CDR2 FVKESK. This CDR3 has 14 amino acids. CDR3 protein: CASSQDWASGELFF. CDR3 DNA: TGTGCCAGCAGCCAAGACTGGGCGTCCGGGGAGCTGTTTTTT. Filled out from reference TRBV14 and TRBJ2-2, the complete variable domain reads EAGVTQFPSHSVIEKGQTVTLRCDPISGHDNLYWYRRVMGKEIKFLLHFVKESKQDESGMPNNRFLAERTGGTYSTLKVQPAELEDSGVYFCASSQDWASGELFFGEGSRLTVL.

This clonotype has only a few counts. The rearrangement uses TRBV2 and TRBJ1-1; 8 bases align to TRBD1. V lost 4 bases, J lost 1 base, and 8 bases stayed unmatched. The CDR3 extends over 16 amino acids. Germline V gives CDR1 SNHLY, CDR2 FYNNEI. DNA for the CDR3: TGTGCCAGCAGTGTTTTGGGGACAGGATGGAACACTGAAGCTTTCTTT. It is translated as CASSVLGTGWNTEAFF.

A few counts support this clonotype. The chain links TRBV6-5 to TRBJ1-5; D ambiguous. Germline V gives CDR1 MNHEY, CDR2 SVGAGI. V shed 2 bases and J shed 0 bases, with 8 bases lying between them. The CDR3 runs to 15 residues. CDR3 in DNA: TGTGCCAGCAGTTACGGACTGTCTAGCAATCAGCCCCAGCATTTT. Protein sequence: CASSYGLSSNQPQHF.

A few counts support this clonotype. This chain joins TRBV27 and TRBJ2-1; TRBD2 might be the D (5 bases). Germline CDR1 reads MNHEY; CDR2 reads SMNVEV (reference sequence). The CDR3 has 15 amino acids. V lost 8 bases and J 6 bases, leaving 20 bases between the germline ends. CDR3 nucleotide sequence: TGTGCCAGCGCCCCCGCACCGGGGTTCTCCAATGAGCAGTTCTTC. Protein product: CASAPAPGFSNEQFF.

CDR3 nucleotide sequence: TGTGCCAGCAGCCCCCGGGTCCCCCTAGCGGGGGTGGGTGAGCAGTTCTTC. It codes for CASSPRVPLAGVGEQFF. The chain uses TRBV7-9 and TRBJ2-1; 10 bases agree with TRBD2. This CDR3 spans 17 amino acids. Germline V gene lookup returns CDR1 SEHNR and CDR2 FQNEAQ (reference sequence). J gave up 9 bases and V 5 bases, and 16 bases lay outside the gene matches. The full variable domain, with the rest looked up from reference TRBV7-9 and TRBJ2-1, is DTGVSQNPRHKITKRGQNVTFRCDPISEHNRLYWYRQTLGQGPEFLTYFQNEAQLEKSRLLSDRFSAERPKGSFSTLEIQRTEQGDSAMYLCASSPRVPLAGVGEQFFGPGTRLTVL.

This clonotype was seen many times. V is TRBV12-3 or TRBV12-4 and J is TRBJ2-2; D not certain. V lost 5 bases, J lost 8 bases, and 9 bases lay in between. The CDR3 is 12 residues long. CDR3 amino acids: CASSKETGELFF. DNA for the CDR3: TGTGCCAGCAGTAAAGAGACAGGGGAGCTGTTTTTT.

This clonotype showed up just a few times. CDR3 amino acids: CASSKDRVTEAFF. In DNA, the CDR3 is TGTGCCAGCAGCAAGGACAGGGTAACTGAAGCTTTCTTT. This chain links TRBV7-2 with TRBJ1-1; 8 bases map to TRBD1. Trimming at V came to 5 bases and at J to 5 bases, leaving 4 bases not matched to a gene. CDR3 length equals 13 residues. Germline CDR1 reads SGHTA; CDR2 reads FQGNSA.

This chain links TRBV29-1 with TRBJ2-5; 7 bases map to TRBD1. The V gene end was trimmed by 3 bases and the J gene end by 3 bases; junction bases not matched to a gene: 7. The CDR3 is 14 residues long. Germline V gene data show CDR1 as SQVTM and CDR2 as ANQGSEA. The CDR3 bases are TGCAGCGTTGATGACAGGGTCGGGGAAGAGACCCAGTACTTC. It is translated as CSVDDRVGEETQYF.

The sample holds a few counts of this clonotype. The chain is built from TRBV4-1 and TRBJ2-7; a weak D match, TRBD2 (6 bases). The CDR3 loop spans 13 amino acids. The germline CDR1 and CDR2 sequences are MGHRA and YSYEKL. V dropped 0 bases and J dropped 6 bases, with 9 bases sitting between them. Here the CDR3 DNA reads TGCGCCAGCAGCCAAGATGCGGGGACCGAGCAGTACGTC. Its protein is CASSQDAGTEQYV.

This clonotype was recorded a few times. The chain has TRBV25-1 and TRBJ2-3; possibly TRBD1 for D (6 bases). Trimming left V 3 bases short and J 0 bases short, with 13 bases between. The CDR3 has 16 residues. Germline assignment: CDR1 MGHDK and CDR2 SYGVNS. CDR3 coding DNA: TGTGCCAGCAGTGAGGGACACCGAACTAGCACAGATACGCAGTATTTT. Translation gives CASSEGHRTSTDTQYF.

This clonotype has at least ten counts. This chain uses TRBV7-9 with TRBJ2-4, with D perhaps matching TRBD1 (5 bases). The CDR3 consists of 14 residues. In germline, CDR1 is SEHNR, CDR2 FQNEAQ (reference sequence). Trimming shortened V by 5 bases and J by 1 base, and 9 bases separated the two germline ends. The CDR3 reads CASSEYRAKNIQYF. In DNA, the CDR3 is TGTGCCAGCAGCGAATACAGGGCCAAAAACATTCAGTACTTC.

The J gene is TRBJ2-7, the V gene TRBV5-5; D not certain. Per germline, CDR1 SGHKS and CDR2 YYEKEE (reference sequence). Trimming took 1 base from V and 1 from J, leaving 6 bases between them. CDR3 length equals 13 residues. CDR3 nucleotides: TGTGCCAGCAGCTTGCGACTGTCCTACGAGCAGTACGTC. As protein: CASSLRLSYEQYV.

The J gene is TRBJ2-2, the V gene TRBV4-1; 8 bases match TRBD2. Germline CDR1 reads MGHRA; CDR2 reads YSYEKL. The CDR3 extends over 18 amino acids. The junction had 11 bases not matched to a gene; V was cut back by 1 base and J by 4 bases. CDR3 sequence: CASSQGSGAGGFTGELFF. CDR3 in DNA: TGCGCCAGCAGCCAAGGGTCCGGTGCGGGGGGATTCACCGGGGAGCTGTTTTTT.

This clonotype was seen more than once but under ten times. The chain uses TRBV20-1 and TRBJ1-1; D is uncertain. Trimming left V 6 bases short and J 8 bases short, with 10 bases between. The germline V gene has CDR1 DFQATT and CDR2 SNEGSKA (reference sequence). This CDR3 is built from 10 residues. Written as DNA, the CDR3 is TGCAGTGCCTCTCGCCCGGAAGCTTTCTTT. Protein sequence: CSASRPEAFF.

This chain links TRBV6-2 or TRBV6-3 with TRBJ1-1; 9 bases align to TRBD1. This CDR3 is built from 17 residues. Germline V lookup: CDR1 MNHEY, CDR2 SVGEGT. The J segment lost 1 base and the V segment lost 4 bases, leaving 10 bases of the junction unmatched. CDR3 sequence: CASSSVGTGRANTEAFF. CDR3 nucleotide sequence: TGTGCCAGCAGTTCCGTTGGGACAGGGAGGGCGAACACTGAAGCTTTCTTT.